Listed here are 15 T cell receptor beta chains from one sample, sequenced in a study of blood T cell repertoires in COVID-19 (dated by TCRdb to 2020 to 2021). Library preparation employed the immunoSEQ multiplex PCR assay. Entries here come from immuneACCESS through TCRdb and include only in-frame sequences with V and J called. Some clones fail to appear in such tables; in the studies checked, an unresolved V gene covers under half of the shortfall, and the cause of the remainder is unknown. The sample yields hundreds of thousands of clones; less than 90% were counted once. 7.1% of the sample is held by the ten biggest clonotypes. Sequencing was carried out using peripheral blood. The receptors were sampled from an older woman with COVID-19, enrolled during active disease.

V and J are TRBV11-3 and TRBJ2-5; 8 bases match TRBD2. The length of the CDR3 is 15 residues. The ends lost 1 base at V and 5 bases at J; junction bases unmatched: 6. Per germline, CDR1 SGHNT and CDR2 YENEEA. In nucleotides, the CDR3 is TGTGCCAGCAGCTTAGTCCGGGGGGGAGTGGAGACCCAGTACTTC. This translates into CASSLVRGGVETQYF.

J is TRBJ1-1 and V is TRBV4-1, with 8 bases identical to TRBD1. The germline CDR1 and CDR2 sequences are MGHRA and YSYEKL. With 2 bases clipped from V and 4 bases from J, the junction kept 3 bases outside the gene matches. The CDR3 totals 14 residues. The CDR3 nucleotides are TGCGCCAGCAGCCAAATCAGGGGGCTCACTGAAGCTTTCTTT. This translates into CASSQIRGLTEAFF.

J is TRBJ1-2 and V is TRBV6-5; the D gene is possibly TRBD1 (6 bases). Germline values: CDR1 MNHEY, CDR2 SVGAGI. Trimming removed 8 bases at V and 4 bases at J, with 11 bases between. This CDR3 spans 12 amino acids. Here the CDR3 DNA reads TGTGCCAGCCGGGACATGCCCTATGGCTACACCTTC. Its translation: CASRDMPYGYTF.

The gene calls are TRBV5-1 and TRBJ2-7; D is undetermined. CDR1 is SGHRS, CDR2 YFSETQ, per germline. The CDR3 spans 14 residues. V lost 4 bases to trimming and J lost 5 bases, with 16 bases between them. The CDR3 region has the DNA TGCGCCAGCAGCGGGTCAGGCTCATGGGACGAGCAGTACTTC. Encoded protein: CASSGSGSWDEQYF.

The genes are TRBV2 and TRBJ2-2, with D perhaps TRBD2 (5 bases). CDR3 length: 16 amino acids. In germline, CDR1 is SNHLY, CDR2 FYNNEI. V was pared by 3 bases and J by 6 bases, with 17 bases between. In nucleotides, the CDR3 is TGTGCCAGCAGTGATTCGGGGAGCGCCTTATCCGGGGAGCTGTTTTTT. This sequence encodes CASSDSGSALSGELFF.

This clone was recorded once. The V call is TRBV7-9, the J call TRBJ2-7; 7 bases fit TRBD1. The CDR3 is 13 amino acids. Unmatched junction bases numbered 6, after V lost 5 bases and J lost 5 bases. Looked up from germline, CDR1 is SEHNR and CDR2 is FQNEAQ (reference sequence). CDR3 residues: CASSGTAFDEQYF. Here the CDR3 DNA reads TGTGCCAGCAGCGGGACAGCCTTCGACGAGCAGTACTTC.

The CDR3 here is CASSSYGEGRAFF. CDR3 nucleotide sequence: TGTGCCAGCAGCTCATACGGTGAAGGGAGGGCTTTCTTT. The V call is TRBV7-9, the J call TRBJ1-1; no clear D gene. Trimming took 4 bases from V and 11 from J, leaving 17 bases between them. The CDR3 is made up of 13 amino acids. Germline V gives CDR1 SEHNR, CDR2 FQNEAQ (reference sequence).

The chain employs TRBV10-3 and TRBJ1-1; D ambiguous. The CDR3 totals 14 residues. Germline loops: CDR1 ENHRY, CDR2 SYGVKD. Deletions cut 6 bases from V and 1 base from J, with 12 bases between. The CDR3 DNA is TGTGCCATCAGGCGGATGGGAGGGAACACTGAAGCTTTCTTT. Protein product: CAIRRMGGNTEAFF.

V usage is TRBV18 and J usage is TRBJ2-3; 8 bases are a match to TRBD2. V shed 1 base and J 0 bases; nucleotides not matched to a gene: 6. The CDR3 consists of 17 residues. Per the germline V gene, CDR1 is KGHSH and CDR2 is LQKENI. CDR3 in DNA: TGTGCCAGCTCACCACTTGGCGGGGGGTATAGCACAGATACGCAGTATTTT. Encoded protein: CASSPLGGGYSTDTQYF.

This clone has more than one count but fewer than ten. V is TRBV30 and J is TRBJ1-5; 9 nucleotides line up with TRBD1. The germline V gene encodes CDR1 GTSNPN and CDR2 SVGIG (reference sequence). The junction had 3 bases not matched to a gene; V was cut back by 4 bases and J by 5 bases. The CDR3 runs to 13 residues. CDR3 coding DNA: TGTGCCTGGAACAGGGGGCGGGATCAGCCCCAGCATTTT. Translated, it gives CAWNRGRDQPQHF.

The V and J genes are TRBV6-5 and TRBJ1-5; D is uncertain. The V end was cut by 6 bases, the J end by 7 bases, with 13 bases between. The CDR3 totals 13 residues. Germline CDR1 and CDR2: MNHEY and SVGAGI. CDR3 nucleotide sequence: TGTGCCAGCAGCTTCACTCGAGGACAGCCCCAGCATTTT. Protein: CASSFTRGQPQHF.

The chain carries TRBV7-6 and TRBJ1-3; no clear D. The CDR3 covers 16 residues. The germline V gene has CDR1 SGHVS and CDR2 FNYEAQ. V was cut by 5 bases and J by 0 bases, with 14 bases left in between. The CDR3 DNA follows: TGTGCCAGCAGCCCCCTTCGGCAGGACTCTGGAAACACCATATATTTT. Protein: CASSPLRQDSGNTIYF.

The rearrangement links TRBV19 to TRBJ1-1; tentatively, D is TRBD1 (5 bases). The CDR3 sequence is 13 residues long. The V gene lost 2 bases and the J gene lost 3 bases, with 7 bases spanning the gap. Germline-derived CDR1 and CDR2 are LNHDA and SQIVND (reference sequence). CDR3 residues: CASSISRDTEAFF. The CDR3 DNA reads as TGTGCCAGTAGTATAAGCAGGGACACTGAAGCTTTCTTT.

The chain couples TRBV27 to TRBJ2-5; no clear D gene. The CDR3 totals 13 residues. With 5 bases removed from V and 4 bases from J, the gap between germline ends came to 11 bases. The germline V gene has CDR1 MNHEY and CDR2 SMNVEV (reference sequence). CDR3 bases: TGTGCCAGCAGTACCCTCGAGGCAGAGACCCAGTACTTC. This translates into CASSTLEAETQYF.

The V call is TRBV6-5, the J call TRBJ2-7, with 10 positions matching TRBD2. CDR1 and CDR2 from the germline V gene are MNHEY and SVGAGI. The V segment lost 0 bases and the J segment 4 bases; nucleotides outside the gene matches: 3. CDR3 length: 15 amino acids. CDR3 DNA: TGTGCCAGCAGTTACTCAAGCGGGGGGGCGTACGAGCAGTACTTC. Translation: CASSYSSGGAYEQYF.